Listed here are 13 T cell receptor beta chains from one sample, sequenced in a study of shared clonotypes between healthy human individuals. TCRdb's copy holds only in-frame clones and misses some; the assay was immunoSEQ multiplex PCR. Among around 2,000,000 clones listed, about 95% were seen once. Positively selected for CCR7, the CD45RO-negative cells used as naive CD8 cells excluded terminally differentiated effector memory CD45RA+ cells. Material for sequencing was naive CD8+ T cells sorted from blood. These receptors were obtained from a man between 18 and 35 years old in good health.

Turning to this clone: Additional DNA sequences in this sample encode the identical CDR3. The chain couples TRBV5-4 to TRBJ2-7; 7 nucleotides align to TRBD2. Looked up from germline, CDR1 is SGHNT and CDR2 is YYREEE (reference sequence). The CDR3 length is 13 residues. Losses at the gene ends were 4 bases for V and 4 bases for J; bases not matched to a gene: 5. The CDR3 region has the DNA TGTGCCAGCAGCCCCAGCGGGACTTACGAGCAGTACTTC. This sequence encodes CASSPSGTYEQYF.

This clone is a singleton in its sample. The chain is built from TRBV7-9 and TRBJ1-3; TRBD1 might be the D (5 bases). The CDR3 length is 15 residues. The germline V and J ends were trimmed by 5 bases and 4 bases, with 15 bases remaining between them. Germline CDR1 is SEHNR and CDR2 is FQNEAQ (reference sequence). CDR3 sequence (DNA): TGTGCCAGCAGCCCCCCGGGGGAGAACGGAAACACCATATATTTT. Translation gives CASSPPGENGNTIYF.

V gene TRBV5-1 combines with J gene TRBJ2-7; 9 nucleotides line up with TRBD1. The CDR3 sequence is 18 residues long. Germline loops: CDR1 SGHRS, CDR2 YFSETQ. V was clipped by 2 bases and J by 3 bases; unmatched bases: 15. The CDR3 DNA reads TGCGCCAGCAGCTTTAGCCACGGACAGGGGATCCTAGACTACGAGCAGTACTTC. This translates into CASSFSHGQGILDYEQYF.

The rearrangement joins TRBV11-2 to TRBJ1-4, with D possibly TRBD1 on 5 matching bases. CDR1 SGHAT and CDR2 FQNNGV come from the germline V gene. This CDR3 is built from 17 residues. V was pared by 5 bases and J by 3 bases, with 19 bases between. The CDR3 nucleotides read TGTGCCAGCAGCCAAAACCAGGGCTGGGGGGCTAATGAAAAACTGTTTTTT. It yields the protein CASSQNQGWGANEKLFF.

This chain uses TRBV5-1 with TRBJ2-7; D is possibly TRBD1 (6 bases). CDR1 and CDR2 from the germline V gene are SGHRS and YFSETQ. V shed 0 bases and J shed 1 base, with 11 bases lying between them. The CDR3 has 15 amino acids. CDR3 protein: CASSLGNRVSYEQYF. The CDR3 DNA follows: TGCGCCAGCAGCTTGGGCAACAGGGTTTCCTACGAGCAGTACTTC.

The CDR3 spells CASSLVAALLGYGYTF. The CDR3 bases are TGTGCCAGCAGTCTGGTGGCGGCCCTTCTAGGCTATGGCTACACCTTC. The J gene is TRBJ1-2, the V gene TRBV7-9; D is uncertain. The germline V and J ends were trimmed by 6 bases and 4 bases, with 21 bases remaining between them. CDR1 and CDR2 from the germline V gene are SEHNR and FQNEAQ (reference sequence). The CDR3 length is 16 residues.

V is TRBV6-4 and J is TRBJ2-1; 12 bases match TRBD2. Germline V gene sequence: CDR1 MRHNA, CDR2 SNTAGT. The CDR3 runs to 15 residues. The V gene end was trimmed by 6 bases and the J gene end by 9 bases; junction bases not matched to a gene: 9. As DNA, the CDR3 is TGTGCCAGCAGCAAGCTAGCGGGAGGGCCTGGTGAGCAGTTCTTC. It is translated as CASSKLAGGPGEQFF.

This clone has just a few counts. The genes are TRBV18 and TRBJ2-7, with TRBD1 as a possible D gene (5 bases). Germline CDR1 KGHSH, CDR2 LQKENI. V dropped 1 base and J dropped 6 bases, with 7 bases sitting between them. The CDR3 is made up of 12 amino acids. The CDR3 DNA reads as TGTGCCAGCTCACCACAGGGGCCCGAGCAGTACTTC. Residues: CASSPQGPEQYF.

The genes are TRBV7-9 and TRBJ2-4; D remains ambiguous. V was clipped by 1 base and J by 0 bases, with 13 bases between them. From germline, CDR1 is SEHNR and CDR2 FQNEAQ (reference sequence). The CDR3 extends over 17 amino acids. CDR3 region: CASSLGGLLIAKNIQYF. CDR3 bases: TGTGCCAGCAGCTTAGGGGGTCTACTTATAGCCAAAAACATTCAGTACTTC. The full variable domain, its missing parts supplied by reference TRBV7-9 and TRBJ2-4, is DTGVSQNPRHKITKRGQNVTFRCDPISEHNRLYWYRQTLGQGPEFLTYFQNEAQLEKSRLLSDRFSAERPKGSFSTLEIQRTEQGDSAMYLCASSLGGLLIAKNIQYFGAGTRLSVL.

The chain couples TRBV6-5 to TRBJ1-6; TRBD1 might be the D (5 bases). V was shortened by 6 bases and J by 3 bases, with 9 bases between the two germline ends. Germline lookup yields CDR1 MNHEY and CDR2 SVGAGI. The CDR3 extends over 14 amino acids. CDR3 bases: TGTGCCAGCAGACTGCAGGGCTATAATTCACCCCTCCACTTT. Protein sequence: CASRLQGYNSPLHF.

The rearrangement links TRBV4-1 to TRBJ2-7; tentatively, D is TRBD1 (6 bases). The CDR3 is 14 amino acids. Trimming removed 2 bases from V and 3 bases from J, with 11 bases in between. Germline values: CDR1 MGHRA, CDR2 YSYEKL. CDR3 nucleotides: TGCGCCAGCAGCCAAAGGGGGTCGGTCTACGAGCAGTACTTC. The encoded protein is CASSQRGSVYEQYF.

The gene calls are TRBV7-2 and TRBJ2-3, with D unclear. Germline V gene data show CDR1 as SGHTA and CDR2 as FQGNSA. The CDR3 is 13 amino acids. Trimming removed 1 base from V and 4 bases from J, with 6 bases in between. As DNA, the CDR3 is TGTGCCAGCAGCTTAGTAAACGCAGATACGCAGTATTTT. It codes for CASSLVNADTQYF.

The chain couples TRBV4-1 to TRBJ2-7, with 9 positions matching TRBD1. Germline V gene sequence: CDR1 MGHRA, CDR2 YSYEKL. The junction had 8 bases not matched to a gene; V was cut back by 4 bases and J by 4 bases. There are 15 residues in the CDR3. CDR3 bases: TGCGCCAGCAGCCCTTGGACAGGGGAAGGGTACGAGCAGTACTTC. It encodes CASSPWTGEGYEQYF.